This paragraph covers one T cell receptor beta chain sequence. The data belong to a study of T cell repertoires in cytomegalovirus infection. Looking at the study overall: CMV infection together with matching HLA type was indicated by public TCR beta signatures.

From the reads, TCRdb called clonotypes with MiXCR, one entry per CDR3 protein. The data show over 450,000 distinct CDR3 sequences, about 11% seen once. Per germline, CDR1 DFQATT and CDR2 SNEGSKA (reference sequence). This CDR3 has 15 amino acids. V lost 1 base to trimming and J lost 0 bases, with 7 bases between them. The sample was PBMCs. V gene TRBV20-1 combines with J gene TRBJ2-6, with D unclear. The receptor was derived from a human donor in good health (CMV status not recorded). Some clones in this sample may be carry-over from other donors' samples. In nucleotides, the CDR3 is TGCAGTGCTAGAGTCGCGGTCTCTGGGGCCAACGTCCTGACTTTC. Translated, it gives CSARVAVSGANVLTF.